This TCR beta chain is drawn from a study of lymphopenia after photon versus proton radiotherapy. Study conclusions and caveats: Oligoclonal CD8+ Temra expansion after nadir drove photon patients' diversity drop. Proton therapy kept repertoires fairly stable, unlike photons, which gained effector/memory cells. A bigger post-nadir fall in TCR diversity correlated inversely with survival time in deceased patients. Survival link was tested only in deceased patients; proton benefit remains a possibility.

Details on this clone: Antigen: not known.

This CDR3 spans 15 amino acids. Germline-derived CDR1 and CDR2 are MNHNS and SASEGT. The V gene end was trimmed by 6 bases and the J gene end by 6 bases; junction bases not matched to a gene: 11. Produced via immunoSEQ multiplex PCR; TCRdb's table is partial and in-frame only. The data contain tens of thousands of clones, approximately 84% of them singletons. The sequence derives from a man between 60 and 75 years old with pancreatic cancer. Sequenced material: peripheral blood, taken from a patient treated with proton-based radiotherapy. V and J are TRBV6-1 and TRBJ2-7, with 10 bases identical to TRBD1. In DNA form, the CDR3 reads TGTGCCAGCAGCTTCCCCCCGGGGACAGGGGCCGAGCAGTACTTC. This translates into CASSFPPGTGAEQYF.